This T cell receptor (beta chain) was sequenced during a study of blood T cell repertoires in COVID-19. Data came from immunoSEQ multiplex PCR; TCRdb stores just in-frame clones and leaves some out. The repertoire includes about 150,000 clones, approximately 82% of them detected once, and roughly 13% sits in the top ten. This CDR3 region has 13 residues. Germline CDR1 reads WNHNN; CDR2 reads SYGVQD (reference sequence). With 4 bases removed from V and 1 base from J, the gap between germline ends came to 7 bases. Sequencing was done on a sample of peripheral blood. The sequence was obtained from a man between 65 and 85 years old who had recovered from COVID-19. J is TRBJ1-1 and V is TRBV10-1, with D perhaps TRBD1 (5 bases). The CDR3 loop is CASSGQTNTEAFF. DNA for the CDR3: TGCGCCAGCAGTGGACAGACGAACACTGAAGCTTTCTTT.